This TCR beta chain comes out of a study of circulating CD8 cells and anti-PD-1 response in melanoma. Trimming cost V 9 bases and J 6 bases; bases outside gene matches: 11. Germline CDR1 SGHTA, CDR2 FQGNSA. The CDR3 contains 14 residues. By share, this clonotype ranks as large. Each library started from around 15 ng of total RNA using the QIAseq Immune Repertoire TCR panel. TCRdb re-derived calls from the reads in MiXCR, one entry per CDR3 protein. The sample includes under 150 distinct CDR3 sequences, about 8.6% of them seen just once. From live CD3+CD8+TCRalphabeta+ cells, four PD-1 and/or TIGIT subsets were sorted.

Source: CD8+ T cells from PBMCs, taken at baseline or after one month of anti-PD-1 therapy (not recorded which). The clonotype originates from a human donor with melanoma. The rearrangement uses TRBV7-2 and TRBJ2-1, with TRBD2 matching over 7 bases. The CDR3 DNA reads TGTGCCAGGTCGCGGGAGTTCTTGGGCAATGAGCAGTTCTTC. Residues: CARSREFLGNEQFF.